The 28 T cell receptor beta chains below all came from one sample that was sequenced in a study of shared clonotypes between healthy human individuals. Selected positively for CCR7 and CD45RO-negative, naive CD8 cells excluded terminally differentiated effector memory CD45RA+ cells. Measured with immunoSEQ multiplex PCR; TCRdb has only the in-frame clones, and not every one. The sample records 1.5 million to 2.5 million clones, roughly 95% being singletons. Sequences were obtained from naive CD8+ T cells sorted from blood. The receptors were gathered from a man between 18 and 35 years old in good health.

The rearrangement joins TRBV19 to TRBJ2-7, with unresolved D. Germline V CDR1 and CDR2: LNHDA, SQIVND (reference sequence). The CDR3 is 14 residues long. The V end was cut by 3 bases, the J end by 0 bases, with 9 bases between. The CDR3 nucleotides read TGTGCCAGTAGTATGGGCAGTCCCTCCTACGAGCAGTACTTC. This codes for CASSMGSPSYEQYF.

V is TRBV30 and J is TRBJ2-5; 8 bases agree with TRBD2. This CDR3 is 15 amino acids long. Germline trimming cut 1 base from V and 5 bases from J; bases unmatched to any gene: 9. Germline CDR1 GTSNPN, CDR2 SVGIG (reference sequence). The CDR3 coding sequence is TGTGCCTGGAGTGACCGTAAGCGGGGGATGGAGACCCAGTACTTC. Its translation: CAWSDRKRGMETQYF.

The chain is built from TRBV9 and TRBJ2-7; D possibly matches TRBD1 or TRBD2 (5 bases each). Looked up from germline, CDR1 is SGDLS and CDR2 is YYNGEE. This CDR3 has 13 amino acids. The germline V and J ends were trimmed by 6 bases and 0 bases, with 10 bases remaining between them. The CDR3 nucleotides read TGTGCCAGCAATTCAGGGACCTCCTACGAGCAGTACTTC. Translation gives CASNSGTSYEQYF.

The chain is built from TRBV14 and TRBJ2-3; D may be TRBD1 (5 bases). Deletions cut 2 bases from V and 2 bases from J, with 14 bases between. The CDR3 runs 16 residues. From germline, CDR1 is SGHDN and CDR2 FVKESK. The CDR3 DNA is TGTGCCAGCAGCCAATGGCAGGGATTCAACACAGATACGCAGTATTTT. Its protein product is CASSQWQGFNTDTQYF.

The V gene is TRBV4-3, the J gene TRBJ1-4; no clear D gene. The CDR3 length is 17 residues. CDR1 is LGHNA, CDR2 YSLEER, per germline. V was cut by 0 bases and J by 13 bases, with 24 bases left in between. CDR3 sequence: CASSQDSGGDPTRGLFF. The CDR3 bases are TGCGCCAGCAGCCAAGATTCTGGCGGAGACCCGACCCGCGGACTGTTTTTT.

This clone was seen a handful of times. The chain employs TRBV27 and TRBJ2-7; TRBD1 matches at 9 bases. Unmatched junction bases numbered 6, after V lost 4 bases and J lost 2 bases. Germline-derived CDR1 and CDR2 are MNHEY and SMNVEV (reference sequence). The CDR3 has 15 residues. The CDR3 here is CASSYSTGGPYEQYF. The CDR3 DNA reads TGTGCCAGCAGTTACTCGACAGGGGGACCCTACGAGCAGTACTTC.

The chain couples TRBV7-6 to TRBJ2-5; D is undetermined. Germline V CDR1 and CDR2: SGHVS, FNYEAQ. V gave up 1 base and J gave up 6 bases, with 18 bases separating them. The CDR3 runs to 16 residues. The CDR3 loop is CASSLDVYGLEKTQYF. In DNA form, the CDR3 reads TGTGCCAGCAGCTTAGATGTTTACGGATTGGAGAAGACCCAGTACTTC. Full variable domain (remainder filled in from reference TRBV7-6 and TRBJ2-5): GAGVSQSPRYKVTKRGQDVALRCDPISGHVSLYWYRQALGQGPEFLTYFNYEAQQDKSGLPNDRFSAERPEGSISTLTIQRTEQRDSAMYRCASSLDVYGLEKTQYFGPGTRLLVL.

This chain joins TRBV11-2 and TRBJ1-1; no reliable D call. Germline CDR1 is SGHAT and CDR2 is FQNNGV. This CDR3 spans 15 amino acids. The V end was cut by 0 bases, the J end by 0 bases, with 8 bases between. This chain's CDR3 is CASSLEELMNTEAFF. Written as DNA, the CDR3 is TGTGCCAGCAGCTTAGAAGAGCTAATGAACACTGAAGCTTTCTTT.

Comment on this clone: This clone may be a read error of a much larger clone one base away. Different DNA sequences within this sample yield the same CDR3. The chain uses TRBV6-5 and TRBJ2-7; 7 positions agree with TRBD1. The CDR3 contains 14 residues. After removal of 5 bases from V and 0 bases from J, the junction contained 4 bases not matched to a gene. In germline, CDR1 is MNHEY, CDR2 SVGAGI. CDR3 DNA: TGTGCCAGCAGTCCGACAGGGAGCTCCTACGAGCAGTACTTC. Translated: CASSPTGSSYEQYF.

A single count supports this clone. CDR3 bases: TGTGCCAGCAGCTTGGGCCAACCCAGCATTAATTCACCCCTCCACTTT. Protein product: CASSLGQPSINSPLHF. The chain has TRBV5-5 and TRBJ1-6, with D unresolved. V dropped 0 bases and J dropped 6 bases, with 13 bases sitting between them. Germline values: CDR1 SGHKS, CDR2 YYEKEE (reference sequence). The CDR3 has 16 amino acids.

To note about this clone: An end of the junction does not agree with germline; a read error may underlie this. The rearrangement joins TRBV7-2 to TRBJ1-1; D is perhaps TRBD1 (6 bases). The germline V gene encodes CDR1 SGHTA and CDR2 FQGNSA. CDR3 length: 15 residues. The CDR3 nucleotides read TGTGCCAGCAGGTTAGGGTGGACAGTGAACACTGAAGCTTTCTTT. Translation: CASRLGWTVNTEAFF.

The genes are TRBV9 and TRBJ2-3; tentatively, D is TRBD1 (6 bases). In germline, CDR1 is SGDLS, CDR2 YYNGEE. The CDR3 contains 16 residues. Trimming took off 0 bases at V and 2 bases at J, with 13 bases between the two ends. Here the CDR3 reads CASSVGTGTVTDTQYF. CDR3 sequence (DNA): TGTGCCAGCAGCGTAGGAACAGGGACCGTCACAGATACGCAGTATTTT.

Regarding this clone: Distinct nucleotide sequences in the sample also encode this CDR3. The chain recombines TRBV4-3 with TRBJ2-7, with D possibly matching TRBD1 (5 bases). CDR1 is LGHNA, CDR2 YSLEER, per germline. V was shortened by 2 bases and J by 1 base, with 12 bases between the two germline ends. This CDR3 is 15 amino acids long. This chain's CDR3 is CASSQSSGLSYEQYF. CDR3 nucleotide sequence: TGCGCCAGCAGCCAAAGTTCAGGGTTATCCTACGAGCAGTACTTC.

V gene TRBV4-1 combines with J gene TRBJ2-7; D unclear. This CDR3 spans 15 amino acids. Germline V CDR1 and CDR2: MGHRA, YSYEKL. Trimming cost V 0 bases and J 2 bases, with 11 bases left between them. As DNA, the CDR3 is TGCGCCAGCAGCCAAGAGGCGAGACAAGCCTACGAGCAGTACTTC. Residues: CASSQEARQAYEQYF.

The CDR3 loop reads CASSLADRSPYEQYF. The CDR3 coding sequence is TGTGCCAGCAGCTTAGCGGACAGAAGTCCCTACGAGCAGTACTTC. This rearrangement joins TRBV7-3 to TRBJ2-7, with D possibly being TRBD1 (6 bases). The germline V gene has CDR1 SGHTA and CDR2 FQGTGA. CDR3 length equals 15 residues. The ends were cut back, 2 bases at V and 2 bases at J, with 13 bases in the middle.

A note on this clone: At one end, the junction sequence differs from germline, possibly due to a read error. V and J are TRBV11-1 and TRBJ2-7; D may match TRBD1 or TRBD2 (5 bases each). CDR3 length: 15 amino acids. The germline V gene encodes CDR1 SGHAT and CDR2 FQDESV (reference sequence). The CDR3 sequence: CASTLESGATNEQYF. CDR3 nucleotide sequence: TGTGCCAGCACCTTAGAATCCGGGGCGACTAACGAGCAGTACTTC.

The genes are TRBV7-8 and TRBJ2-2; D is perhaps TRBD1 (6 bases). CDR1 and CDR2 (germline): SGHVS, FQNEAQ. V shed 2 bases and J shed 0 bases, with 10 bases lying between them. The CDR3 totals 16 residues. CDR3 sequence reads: CASSLKGVPNTGELFF. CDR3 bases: TGTGCCAGCAGCTTAAAGGGGGTTCCGAACACCGGGGAGCTGTTTTTT.

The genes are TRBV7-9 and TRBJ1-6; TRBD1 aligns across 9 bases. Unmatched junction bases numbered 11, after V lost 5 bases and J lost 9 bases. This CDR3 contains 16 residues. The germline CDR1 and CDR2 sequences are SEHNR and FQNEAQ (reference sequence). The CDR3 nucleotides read TGTGCCAGCAGCCCGGTTCCGGGACAGGGTTTTTCACCCCTCCACTTT. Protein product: CASSPVPGQGFSPLHF.

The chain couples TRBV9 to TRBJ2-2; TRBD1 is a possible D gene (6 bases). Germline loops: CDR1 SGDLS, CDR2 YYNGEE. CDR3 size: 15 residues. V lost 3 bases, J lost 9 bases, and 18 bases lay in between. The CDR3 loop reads CASSGPTGILRELFF. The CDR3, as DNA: TGTGCCAGCAGCGGCCCAACAGGGATCTTACGGGAGCTGTTTTTT. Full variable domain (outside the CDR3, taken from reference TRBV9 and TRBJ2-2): DSGVTQTPKHLITATGQRVTLRCSPRSGDLSVYWYQQSLDQGLQFLIQYYNGEERAKGNILERFSAQQFPDLHSELNLSSLELGDSALYFCASSGPTGILRELFFGEGSRLTVL.

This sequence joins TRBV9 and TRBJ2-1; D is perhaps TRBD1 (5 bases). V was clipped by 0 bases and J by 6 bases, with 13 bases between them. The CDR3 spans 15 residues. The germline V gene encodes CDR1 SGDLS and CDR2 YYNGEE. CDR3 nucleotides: TGTGCCAGCAGCGTAGAAGGGGCCCCAGGCAATGAGCAGTTCTTC. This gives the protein CASSVEGAPGNEQFF.

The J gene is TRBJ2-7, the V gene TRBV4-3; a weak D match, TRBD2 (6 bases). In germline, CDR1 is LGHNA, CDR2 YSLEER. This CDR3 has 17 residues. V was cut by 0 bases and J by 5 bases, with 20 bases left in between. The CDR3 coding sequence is TGCGCCAGCAGCCAAGAACCGGATTGGAGGGGCGGGGACGAGCAGTACTTC. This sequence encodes CASSQEPDWRGGDEQYF.

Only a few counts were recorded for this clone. The CDR3 DNA reads TGTGCCAGCAGCGTAGATTTACGGAACACTGAAGCTTTCTTT. This encodes CASSVDLRNTEAFF. V gene TRBV9 combines with J gene TRBJ1-1; D remains unclear. Germline loops: CDR1 SGDLS, CDR2 YYNGEE. This CDR3 spans 14 amino acids. V was pared by 0 bases and J by 1 base, with 7 bases between.

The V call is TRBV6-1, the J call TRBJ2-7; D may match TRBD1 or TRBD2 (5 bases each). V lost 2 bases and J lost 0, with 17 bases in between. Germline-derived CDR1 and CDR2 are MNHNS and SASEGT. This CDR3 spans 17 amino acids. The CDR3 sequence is CASSERVGATSSYEQYF. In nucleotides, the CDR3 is TGTGCCAGCAGTGAACGGGTCGGGGCAACTAGCTCCTACGAGCAGTACTTC.

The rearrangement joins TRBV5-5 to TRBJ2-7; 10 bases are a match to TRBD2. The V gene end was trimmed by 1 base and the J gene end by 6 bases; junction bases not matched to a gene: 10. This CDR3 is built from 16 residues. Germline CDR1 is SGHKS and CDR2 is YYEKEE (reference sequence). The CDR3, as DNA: TGTGCCAGCAGCTTGTTTGGAGCGGGAGGGCCCTCCGAGCAGTACTTC. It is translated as CASSLFGAGGPSEQYF.

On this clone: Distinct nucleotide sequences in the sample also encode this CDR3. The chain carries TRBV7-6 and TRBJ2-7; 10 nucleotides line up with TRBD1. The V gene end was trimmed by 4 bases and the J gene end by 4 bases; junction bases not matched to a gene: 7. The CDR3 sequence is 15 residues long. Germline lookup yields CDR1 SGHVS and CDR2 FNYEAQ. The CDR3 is CASSSPGQGRYEQYF. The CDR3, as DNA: TGTGCCAGCAGCTCGCCGGGACAGGGGAGGTACGAGCAGTACTTC.

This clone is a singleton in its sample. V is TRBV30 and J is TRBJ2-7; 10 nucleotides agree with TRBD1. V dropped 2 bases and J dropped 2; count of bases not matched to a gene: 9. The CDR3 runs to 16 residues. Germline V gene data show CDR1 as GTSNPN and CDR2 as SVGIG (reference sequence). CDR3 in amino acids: CAWSLTGTGDPYEQYF. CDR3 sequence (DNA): TGTGCCTGGAGTCTTACCGGGACAGGGGACCCCTACGAGCAGTACTTC.

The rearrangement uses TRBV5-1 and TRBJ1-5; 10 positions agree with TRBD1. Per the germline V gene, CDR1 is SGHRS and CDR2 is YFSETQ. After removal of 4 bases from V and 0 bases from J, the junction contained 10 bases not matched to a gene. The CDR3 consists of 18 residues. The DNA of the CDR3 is TGCGCCAGCAGCAAGGACAGGGGGGATGATTATAGCAATCAGCCCCAGCATTTT. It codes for CASSKDRGDDYSNQPQHF.

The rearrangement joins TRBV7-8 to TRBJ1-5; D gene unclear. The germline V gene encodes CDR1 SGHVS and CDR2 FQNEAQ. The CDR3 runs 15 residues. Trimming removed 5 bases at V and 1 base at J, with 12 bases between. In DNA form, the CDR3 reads TGTGCCAGCAGCCCAGGCACAGTGAGCAATCAGCCCCAGCATTTT. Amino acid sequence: CASSPGTVSNQPQHF.